The clone carrying this T cell receptor beta chain was recorded at least ten times. Read sequence stops 3 residues before the CDR3 end, and the germline J gene provides the missing end. This table comes from immunoSEQ multiplex PCR, and its TCRdb copy is limited to in-frame clones, with some not included. Listed here are 35,000 or so clones without any singletons, the top ten holding approximately 3.2%. This specimen belongs to a study of T cell clonality in common variable immunodeficiency. CDR3 length: 15 residues. Trimming cost V 5 bases and J 5 bases, with 18 bases left between them. Germline V gives CDR1 SGHVS, CDR2 FNYEAQ.

The clonotype was recovered from a person aged 18-70 years in good health. This chain connects TRBV7-6 to TRBJ2-5, with a possible D match to TRBD2 (5 bases). The sample was peripheral blood mononuclear cells. The chain's CDR3 is CASSPGGLRRETQYF. CDR3 bases read: TGTGCCAGCAGCCCAGGTGGACTCCGGCGGGAGACC.